Below, 20 T cell receptor beta chains from the same sample are listed, as sequenced in a study of siplizumab effects on memory and regulatory T cells. The mixed lymphocyte reaction cells were grown together in coculture at 37°C for over 5 days. Here immunoSEQ multiplex PCR was the method, and the copy in TCRdb shows in-frame clones only, minus some. The sample carries 9,500 to 13,000 clones, around 42% recorded once. These receptors are not linked to any known antigen. The sample was CFSE-low (dividing) CD8+ T cells sorted from an allogeneic mixed lymphocyte reaction. These receptors all stem from a human donor in good health; the cells came from an allogeneic mixed lymphocyte reaction.

The chain is built from TRBV27 and TRBJ1-1, with D maybe TRBD1 (6 bases). This CDR3 is 13 amino acids long. CDR1 and CDR2 from the germline V gene are MNHEY and SMNVEV (reference sequence). The V end was cut by 5 bases, the J end by 0 bases, with 7 bases between. This chain's CDR3 is CASSRTVNTEAFF. CDR3 nucleotides: TGTGCCAGCAGTAGGACAGTGAACACTGAAGCTTTCTTT.

The genes are TRBV27 and TRBJ2-5, with 7 nucleotides matching TRBD2. The J call may not be correct, given that the DNA end is closer to TRBJ2-7. The V gene's germline CDR1 is MNHEY and CDR2 SMNVEV (reference sequence). This CDR3 is built from 13 residues. CDR3 sequence (DNA): TGTGCCAGCACACCGGGGGGTTCCTACGAGCAGTACTTC. Amino acids: CASTPGGSYEQYF.

This clone appeared a few times. The chain couples TRBV6-4 to TRBJ1-2; D might be TRBD1 (5 bases). Germline V gene lookup returns CDR1 MRHNA and CDR2 SNTAGT. The CDR3 has 15 residues. V lost 9 bases to trimming and J lost 8 bases, with 25 bases between them. CDR3 sequence: CARQGSVAPKEGYTF. As DNA, the CDR3 is TGTGCCAGGCAGGGATCCGTGGCTCCGAAAGAAGGCTACACCTTC.

The chain couples TRBV20-1 to TRBJ2-7; TRBD1 is a possible D gene (6 bases). V gave up 6 bases and J gave up 6 bases, with 12 bases separating them. Germline V CDR1 and CDR2: DFQATT, SNEGSKA (reference sequence). The CDR3 consists of 11 residues. The chain's CDR3 is CSADTGLEQYF. The CDR3 bases are TGCAGTGCCGATACAGGGCTCGAGCAGTACTTC.

The CDR3 loop reads CASSLINEQFF. The CDR3 DNA sequence: TGTGCCAGCAGCTTAATAAATGAGCAGTTCTTC. V and J are TRBV11-1 and TRBJ2-1; D is uncertain. Trimming removed 2 bases at V and 7 bases at J, with 3 bases between. CDR1 and CDR2 (germline): SGHAT, FQDESV (reference sequence). This CDR3 has 11 residues.

The gene calls are TRBV13 and TRBJ1-1; D possibly corresponds to TRBD1 (5 bases). CDR3 length: 14 residues. The germline CDR1 and CDR2 sequences are PRHDT and FYEKMQ (reference sequence). The V gene lost 6 bases and the J gene lost 4 bases, with 15 bases spanning the gap. As DNA, the CDR3 is TGTGCCAGCAGTGAAGGAGGGACTGCCACTGAAGCTTTCTTT. It is translated as CASSEGGTATEAFF.

V and J are TRBV11-2 and TRBJ2-2; TRBD2 aligns across 7 bases. CDR1 and CDR2 from the germline V gene are SGHAT and FQNNGV. J gave up 3 bases and V 3 bases, and 10 bases lay outside the gene matches. CDR3 length: 17 residues. This CDR3 is CASSLMAGVSYTGELFF. The CDR3 region has the DNA TGTGCCAGCAGCTTGATGGCGGGGGTTTCGTACACCGGGGAGCTGTTTTTT.

The chain has TRBV9 and TRBJ2-1; D perhaps matches TRBD2 (5 bases). Trimming took 0 bases from V and 6 from J, leaving 16 bases between them. This CDR3 spans 16 amino acids. The germline CDR1 and CDR2 sequences are SGDLS and YYNGEE. The CDR3: CASSVGSGVLGNEQFF. Written as DNA, the CDR3 is TGTGCCAGCAGCGTAGGGTCCGGGGTGTTGGGCAATGAGCAGTTCTTC.

In this sample, this clone is medium-sized. The CDR3 sequence is CGSRSYNEQFF. CDR3 DNA sequence: TGCGGGAGTCGATCCTACAATGAGCAGTTCTTC. J is TRBJ2-1 and V is TRBV20-1; tentative D call: TRBD2 (5 bases). This CDR3 is 11 amino acids long. From germline, CDR1 is DFQATT and CDR2 SNEGSKA (reference sequence).

This clone turned up a few times. The CDR3 sequence: CASSERFDGYGYTF. CDR3 bases: TGTGCCAGCAGTGAGAGGTTCGATGGCTATGGCTACACCTTC. The chain couples TRBV2 to TRBJ1-2; D not certain. The CDR3 sequence is 14 residues long. Germline V gene lookup returns CDR1 SNHLY and CDR2 FYNNEI. The V and J ends lost 3 bases and 4 bases respectively, with 12 bases between them.

Comments on this clone: At one end the junction does not follow the germline gene, possibly because of a read error. The chain uses TRBV13 and TRBJ1-1; D call uncertain. CDR3 length: 13 residues. Germline CDR1 PRHDT, CDR2 FYEKMQ (reference sequence). In DNA, the CDR3 is TGTGCCAGCAGCCCGCGCAACCCGACTGAAACTTTCTTT. Translation: CASSPRNPTETFF.

CDR3 amino acids: CASSLLAGGHYNEQFF. Written as DNA, the CDR3 is TGTGCCAGCAGCTTACTAGCGGGGGGCCATTACAATGAGCAGTTCTTC. The chain carries TRBV7-3 and TRBJ2-1; 11 positions match TRBD2. The CDR3 contains 16 residues. CDR1 is SGHTA, CDR2 FQGTGA, per germline. With 2 bases clipped from V and 4 bases from J, the junction kept 4 bases outside the gene matches.

The V call is TRBV18, the J call TRBJ1-2, with D tentatively TRBD1 (5 bases). The CDR3 length is 14 residues. Germline CDR1 is KGHSH and CDR2 is LQKENI. Trimming stripped 3 bases from V and 4 bases from J, with 12 bases between. This CDR3 is CASSPGRGPYGYTF. The CDR3 DNA follows: TGTGCCAGCTCACCGGGACGGGGTCCCTATGGCTACACCTTC. Based on the CDR3 plus reference TRBV18 and TRBJ1-2, the full variable domain is NAGVMQNPRHLVRRRGQEARLRCSPMKGHSHVYWYRQLPEEGLKFMVYLQKENIIDESGMPKERFSAEFPKEGPSILRIQQVVRGDSAAYFCASSPGRGPYGYTFGSGTRLTVV.

By its share, this clone is medium-sized (0.01 to 0.1%). The chain couples TRBV2 to TRBJ2-7, with D perhaps TRBD1 (6 bases). Germline CDR1 and CDR2: SNHLY and FYNNEI. Trimming removed 7 bases at V and 3 bases at J, with 22 bases between. CDR3 length: 16 amino acids. The CDR3 coding sequence is TGTGCCAGCACCGAAGGATTGGTACAGGGCGTCTACGAGCAGTACTTC. It specifies CASTEGLVQGVYEQYF.

The chain links TRBV7-6 to TRBJ2-7; 10 bases map to TRBD2. With 5 bases clipped from V and 5 bases from J, the junction kept 9 bases outside the gene matches. Per the germline V gene, CDR1 is SGHVS and CDR2 is FNYEAQ. The CDR3 sequence is 15 residues long. CDR3 residues: CASSALPSGGDEQYF. CDR3 in DNA: TGTGCCAGCAGCGCCCTCCCCAGCGGGGGGGACGAGCAGTACTTC.

The gene calls are TRBV5-8 and TRBJ2-3; the D call may be TRBD1 or TRBD2 (6 bases each). From germline, CDR1 is SGHTS and CDR2 YDEGEE. The CDR3 has 15 residues. Trimming cost V 4 bases and J 2 bases, with 14 bases left between them. The chain's CDR3 is CASSQGTSDTDTQYF. CDR3 nucleotides: TGTGCCAGCAGCCAGGGGACTTCTGACACAGATACGCAGTATTTT. The full variable domain, its missing parts supplied by reference TRBV5-8 and TRBJ2-3, is EAGVTQSPTHLIKTRGQQATLRCSPISGHTSVYWYQQALGLGLQFLLWYDEGEERNRGNFPPRFSGRQFPNYSSELNVNALELEDSALYLCASSQGTSDTDTQYFGPGTRLTVL.

This clone rates as medium-sized. The rearrangement joins TRBV29-1 to TRBJ1-1; a possible D gene is TRBD1 (6 bases). The germline V gene encodes CDR1 SQVTM and CDR2 ANQGSEA. The CDR3 is made up of 14 amino acids. V was clipped by 8 bases and J by 3 bases, with 19 bases between them. CDR3 loop: CSCLRYRVDTEAFF. The CDR3 DNA follows: TGCAGCTGCCTACGCTACAGGGTTGACACTGAAGCTTTCTTT.

This clone was counted a few times. The chain has TRBV28 and TRBJ2-5; D possibly uses TRBD1 or TRBD2 (5 bases each). V was shortened by 7 bases and J by 3 bases, with 21 bases between the two germline ends. Germline loops: CDR1 MDHEN, CDR2 SYDVKM. This CDR3 spans 16 amino acids. The CDR3 is CASKARDAKFEETQYF. The CDR3 DNA is TGTGCCAGCAAGGCCCGGGACGCAAAGTTTGAAGAGACCCAGTACTTC.

This clone is classed as medium-sized. The rearrangement uses TRBV4-1 and TRBJ1-1, with 7 bases that match TRBD1. Germline lookup yields CDR1 MGHRA and CDR2 YSYEKL. The CDR3 contains 12 residues. Unmatched junction bases numbered 4, after V lost 8 bases and J lost 4 bases. In nucleotides, the CDR3 is TGCGCCAGCCAGGGGGAAAGCACTGAAGCTTTCTTT. Protein sequence: CASQGESTEAFF.

The V call is TRBV5-4, the J call TRBJ1-2; 7 nucleotides align to TRBD1. The CDR3 is made up of 16 amino acids. V gave up 3 bases and J gave up 4 bases; unmatched junction bases: 12. Germline V gene sequence: CDR1 SGHNT, CDR2 YYREEE (reference sequence). CDR3 nucleotide sequence: TGTGCCAGCAGCTCCGCGGACAGGCGGGTAGGCTATGGCTACACCTTC. Amino acids: CASSSADRRVGYGYTF.